The next 10 T cell receptor beta chains were all read from a single sample in a study of cytomegalovirus exposure and HLA in healthy donors. Method: immunoSEQ multiplex PCR; TCRdb's copy keeps in-frame clones and lacks some. The data hold about 110,000 clones, with around 86% observed a single time. The sample consisted of PBMCs. These receptors came from a woman under 30 in good health and CMV-seropositive.

The V call is TRBV28, the J call TRBJ1-2, with D possibly matching TRBD1 (6 bases). The CDR3 has 13 amino acids. Germline CDR1 is MDHEN and CDR2 is SYDVKM. The V end lost 2 bases, the J end lost 8 bases, and 12 bases lay between the germline ends. The chain's CDR3 is CASSLGGALGYTF. CDR3 in DNA: TGTGCCAGCAGTTTAGGGGGGGCGCTGGGCTACACCTTC.

The rearrangement links TRBV4-2 to TRBJ2-1; tentative D call: TRBD2 (5 bases). V lost 1 base and J 6 bases, leaving 13 bases between the germline ends. Germline-derived CDR1 and CDR2 are LGHNA and YNFKEQ. The CDR3 length is 15 residues. CDR3 DNA sequence: TGTGCCAGCAGCCAAGGTGTTCTAGCCCCCAATGAGCAGTTCTTC. Encoded protein: CASSQGVLAPNEQFF.

V is TRBV30 and J is TRBJ1-4; 10 bases match TRBD1. There are 21 residues in the CDR3. The germline gives CDR1 GTSNPN, CDR2 SVGIG (reference sequence). Unmatched junction bases numbered 19, after V lost 2 bases and J lost 1 base. Here the CDR3 DNA reads TGTGCCTGGAGTACCTATAACCCGGGACAGGGGCCCTTACTAACTAATGAAAAACTGTTTTTT. Translation: CAWSTYNPGQGPLLTNEKLFF. The full variable domain, in which reference TRBV30 and TRBJ1-4 provide the parts outside the CDR3, is SQTIHQWPATLVQPVGSPLSLECTVEGTSNPNLYWYRQAAGRGLQLLFYSVGIGQISSEVPQNLSASRPQDRQFILSSKKLLLSDSGFYLCAWSTYNPGQGPLLTNEKLFFGSGTQLSVL.

The CDR3 region has the DNA TGTGCCAGCAGCCAAGAACCCAGGACAGACTACGAGCAGTACTTC. Protein product: CASSQEPRTDYEQYF. The gene calls are TRBV4-2 and TRBJ2-7, with D possibly being TRBD1 (6 bases). V was shortened by 0 bases and J by 3 bases, with 12 bases between the two germline ends. Germline-derived CDR1 and CDR2 are LGHNA and YNFKEQ. CDR3 size: 15 residues.

This clone was found once. V usage is TRBV5-6 and J usage is TRBJ1-6, with D tentatively TRBD1 (5 bases). V dropped 3 bases and J dropped 19 bases, with 20 bases sitting between them. The CDR3 has 13 residues. Germline CDR1 SGHDT, CDR2 YYEEEE. The CDR3 region is CASSSSNQGIIHF. The CDR3 DNA reads TGTGCCAGCAGCTCCTCTAACCAGGGAATAATACACTTT.

The V and J genes are TRBV28 and TRBJ1-2, with no clear D. Trimming shortened V by 4 bases and J by 3 bases, and 9 bases separated the two germline ends. The germline V gene encodes CDR1 MDHEN and CDR2 SYDVKM. There are 13 residues in the CDR3. The CDR3 loop reads CASSSWSDYGYTF. The CDR3 DNA is TGTGCCAGCAGTTCCTGGAGCGACTATGGCTACACCTTC.

The rearrangement joins TRBV4-1 to TRBJ1-2, with D possibly matching TRBD1 (5 bases). V was cut by 2 bases and J by 4 bases, with 11 bases left in between. This CDR3 contains 14 residues. The germline V gene encodes CDR1 MGHRA and CDR2 YSYEKL. The CDR3 DNA is TGCGCCAGCAGCCAACAGGGTTACGGCTATGGCTACACCTTC. This encodes CASSQQGYGYGYTF.

The chain has TRBV11-3 and TRBJ2-7; 7 positions match TRBD1. The ends lost 1 base at V and 4 bases at J; junction bases unmatched: 4. Germline lookup yields CDR1 SGHNT and CDR2 YENEEA. The CDR3 totals 14 residues. The chain's CDR3 is CASSLVGTAYEQYF. In DNA form, the CDR3 reads TGTGCCAGCAGCTTAGTCGGGACAGCTTACGAGCAGTACTTC.

The chain employs TRBV10-1 and TRBJ2-6; possibly TRBD1 for D (5 bases). Trimming stripped 1 base from V and 2 bases from J, with 6 bases between. Per germline, CDR1 WNHNN and CDR2 SYGVQD (reference sequence). This CDR3 contains 15 residues. For the CDR3, the DNA is TGCGCCAGCAGTGAGTTAGGGGCTGGGGCCAACGTCCTGACTTTC. Protein sequence: CASSELGAGANVLTF.

V gene TRBV7-3 combines with J gene TRBJ2-1; tentative D call: TRBD2 (5 bases). There are 15 residues in the CDR3. The V and J ends lost 2 bases and 10 bases respectively, with 18 bases between them. Per the germline V gene, CDR1 is SGHTA and CDR2 is FQGTGA. The CDR3 DNA is TGTGCCAGCAGCTTACTGACGGGGAGCGGCAACGAGCAGTTCTTC. Translating it yields CASSLLTGSGNEQFF.